A single sample gave rise to the 9 T cell receptor beta chains below, sequenced in a study of blood T cell repertoires in COVID-19. TCRdb's table, derived via immunoSEQ multiplex PCR, lists solely in-frame clones and lacks some. The repertoire includes 80,000 or so clones, over 70% of them detected once, and approximately 12% sits in the top ten. Sequenced input: peripheral blood. All receptors come from a man older than 75 with acute or convalescent COVID-19.

V is TRBV6-5 and J is TRBJ1-2; tentatively, D is TRBD1 (6 bases). Germline CDR1 MNHEY, CDR2 SVGAGI. The CDR3 has 14 residues. Trimming stripped 5 bases from V and 4 bases from J, with 14 bases between. The CDR3 nucleotides read TGTGCCAGCAGTACGGACAGACCGCCCTATGGCTACACCTTC. This encodes CASSTDRPPYGYTF.

The chain is built from TRBV4-2 and TRBJ1-6; 7 nucleotides align to TRBD1. The CDR3 spans 15 residues. Losses at the gene ends were 4 bases for V and 8 bases for J; bases not matched to a gene: 8. Germline V lookup: CDR1 LGHNA, CDR2 YNFKEQ. The CDR3 reads CASSPDRDRDSPLHF. CDR3 bases: TGTGCCAGCAGCCCAGACCGGGACAGAGATTCACCCCTCCACTTT.

This chain joins TRBV3-1 (or the pseudogene TRBV3-2) and TRBJ1-5; a weak D match, TRBD1 (5 bases). Germline CDR1 is LGHDT and CDR2 is YNNKEL (reference sequence). V was trimmed by 3 bases and J by 1 base, leaving 16 bases between them. This CDR3 is 17 amino acids long. CDR3 DNA: TGTGCCAGCAGCCACAGCGGGGGGGGTTTAAGCAATCAGCCCCAGCATTTT. This encodes CASSHSGGGLSNQPQHF.

The J gene is TRBJ2-2, the V gene TRBV21-1; the table calls TRBD2, which could not be checked here. TRBV21-1 is a listed pseudogene. The CDR3 has 16 amino acids. As DNA, the CDR3 is TGTGCCAGCCCCCGGGCCCGGGAACGGGCCCCCGGGGAGCTGTTTTTT. It yields the protein CASPRARERAPGELFF.

The chain links TRBV30 to TRBJ1-2; possible D gene TRBD1, 5 bases. Germline values: CDR1 GTSNPN, CDR2 SVGIG (reference sequence). The V gene lost 4 bases and the J gene lost 2 bases, with 11 bases spanning the gap. The CDR3 runs to 13 residues. DNA for the CDR3: TGTGCCTGGATCCCCGCAGGGAACTATGGCTACACCTTC. This gives the protein CAWIPAGNYGYTF.

This rearrangement joins TRBV5-1 to TRBJ2-1, with TRBD1 matching over 8 bases. With 3 bases clipped from V and 0 bases from J, the junction kept 2 bases outside the gene matches. Germline V gives CDR1 SGHRS, CDR2 YFSETQ. The CDR3 loop spans 15 amino acids. The CDR3 sequence: CASSSTGDSYNEQFF. The DNA for the CDR3 is TGCGCCAGCAGCTCGACAGGGGACTCCTACAATGAGCAGTTCTTC.

The chain joins TRBV4-1 to TRBJ1-6; maybe TRBD1 (5 bases). The CDR3 extends over 15 amino acids. Trimming removed 4 bases from V and 6 bases from J, with 13 bases in between. Germline lookup yields CDR1 MGHRA and CDR2 YSYEKL. The CDR3 region is CASSPQWGGNSPLHF. CDR3 in DNA: TGCGCCAGCAGCCCACAGTGGGGGGGTAATTCACCCCTCCACTTT.

The chain employs TRBV5-1 and TRBJ2-1; 8 bases are shared with TRBD1. Germline CDR1 SGHRS, CDR2 YFSETQ. V gave up 0 bases and J gave up 2 bases; unmatched junction bases: 7. This CDR3 region has 17 residues. CDR3 region: CASSLGFRDRTYNEQFF. The CDR3 DNA is TGCGCCAGCAGCTTGGGGTTCCGGGACAGGACCTACAATGAGCAGTTCTTC.

This chain joins TRBV2 and TRBJ1-2; 8 bases align to TRBD1. This CDR3 spans 16 amino acids. The trim removed 2 bases at V and 4 bases at J, leaving 9 bases unmatched. The V gene's germline CDR1 is SNHLY and CDR2 FYNNEI. The CDR3 protein is CASSEKGDRTTYGYTF. The CDR3 nucleotides are TGTGCCAGCAGTGAAAAGGGGGACAGGACGACCTATGGCTACACCTTC.